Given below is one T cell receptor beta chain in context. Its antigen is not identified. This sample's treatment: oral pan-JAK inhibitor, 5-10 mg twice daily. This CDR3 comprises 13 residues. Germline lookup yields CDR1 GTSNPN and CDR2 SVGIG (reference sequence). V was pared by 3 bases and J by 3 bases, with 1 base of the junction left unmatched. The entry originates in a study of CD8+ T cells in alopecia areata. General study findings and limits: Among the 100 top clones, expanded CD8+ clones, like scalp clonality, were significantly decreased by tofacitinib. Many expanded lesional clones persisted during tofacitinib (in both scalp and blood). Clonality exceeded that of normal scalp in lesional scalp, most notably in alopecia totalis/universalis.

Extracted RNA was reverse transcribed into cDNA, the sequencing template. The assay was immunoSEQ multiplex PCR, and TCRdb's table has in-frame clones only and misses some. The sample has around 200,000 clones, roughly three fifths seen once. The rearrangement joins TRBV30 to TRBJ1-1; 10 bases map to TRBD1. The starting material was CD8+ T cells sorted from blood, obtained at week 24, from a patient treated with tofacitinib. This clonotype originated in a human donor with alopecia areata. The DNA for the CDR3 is TGTGCCTGGAGAGGACAGGGGGACACTGAAGCTTTCTTT. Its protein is CAWRGQGDTEAFF. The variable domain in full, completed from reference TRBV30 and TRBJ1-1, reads SQTIHQWPATLVQPVGSPLSLECTVEGTSNPNLYWYRQAAGRGLQLLFYSVGIGQISSEVPQNLSASRPQDRQFILSSKKLLLSDSGFYLCAWRGQGDTEAFFGQGTRLTVV.